The 17 T cell receptor beta chains presented below share a single source sample, sequenced in a study of T cells in women clearing cervical HPV infection. Generated by immunoSEQ multiplex PCR, the TCRdb table keeps only in-frame clones and is missing some. This sample contains fewer than 35,000 clones. Sequencing was done on a sample of blood buffy coat. The receptor source for this set is a woman aged 18-70 years with a cervical HPV16 infection that either progressed to CIN3+ or cleared (not recorded which).

On this clone: The read halts 3 residues ahead of the CDR3 end, with the missing end drawn from the germline J gene. The chain recombines TRBV11-2 with TRBJ2-3, with 14 bases fitting TRBD2. The ends lost 6 bases at V and 5 bases at J; junction bases unmatched: 4. This CDR3 region has 15 residues. Per germline, CDR1 SGHAT and CDR2 FQNNGV. The CDR3 spells CASRRLAGGQDTQYF. The CDR3 bases that were read are TGTGCCAGCAGAAGACTAGCGGGGGGGCAAGATACG.

Turning to this clone: Sequencing ends 3 residues short of the CDR3 end; the germline J gene provides the rest. This chain joins TRBV20-1 and TRBJ1-6; tentatively, D is TRBD1 (5 bases). CDR1 and CDR2 from the germline V gene are DFQATT and SNEGSKA (reference sequence). The CDR3 spans 13 residues. CDR3 bases read: TGCAGTGCTCACCCCAGCCCAGGGTTGCCC. The encoded protein is CSAHPSPGLP. The entire CDR3 protein is CSAHPSPGLPLHF.

Details on this clone: The CDR3 goes on 3 residues after the read ends, and that part is filled in from the germline J gene. The rearrangement joins TRBV30 to TRBJ2-5, with 10 positions matching TRBD2. The CDR3 runs 14 residues. From germline, CDR1 is GTSNPN and CDR2 SVGIG (reference sequence). Trimming at V came to 5 bases and at J to 4 bases, leaving 7 bases not matched to a gene. The CDR3 DNA, read in part, is TGTGCCTGGGCCCGATTAGCGGGAGGAGAGACC. Translation: CAWARLAGGET. The full CDR3 sequence reads CAWARLAGGETQYF.

Remarks on this clone: With the read ending 3 residues before the CDR3 end, the germline J gene is used to fill in that end. This sequence joins TRBV19 and TRBJ2-4, with TRBD1 as a possible D gene (6 bases). The germline V gene encodes CDR1 LNHDA and CDR2 SQIVND (reference sequence). This CDR3 region has 15 residues. CDR3: CASSSRYRENYGQYF. The DNA read from the CDR3 is TGTGCCAGTAGTAGTAGGTACAGGGAGAACTATGGT.

Turning to this clone: The read ends 3 residues early relative to the CDR3; the germline J gene fills the gap. The rearrangement links TRBV2 to TRBJ2-3, with 8 positions matching TRBD2. The CDR3 contains 18 residues. The V gene end was trimmed by 8 bases and the J gene end by 2 bases; junction bases not matched to a gene: 18. Germline CDR1 is SNHLY and CDR2 is FYNNEI. CDR3 bases read: TGTGCCAGCCGTACCAATCCCGGTCTAGCGGGCGTCACAGATACG. Translating gives CASRTNPGLAGVTDT. The complete CDR3 sequence is CASRTNPGLAGVTDTQYF.

Details on this clone: Read coverage stops 3 residues before the CDR3 terminus; the germline J gene supplies the remainder. The chain links TRBV7-2 to TRBJ1-1; TRBD1 agrees at 7 bases. This CDR3 spans 15 amino acids. The junction had 3 bases not matched to a gene; V was cut back by 0 bases and J by 2 bases. Germline V gives CDR1 SGHTA, CDR2 FQGNSA. The CDR3 bases that were read are TGTGCCAGCAGCTTAGCGCTAGGGGGCAACACTGAA. Encoded protein: CASSLALGGNTE. The CDR3 in its entirety is CASSLALGGNTEAFF.

To note about this clone: Coverage ceases 3 residues before the CDR3 finishes, and the germline J gene fills in the end. V usage is TRBV7-3 and J usage is TRBJ2-3; 8 bases fit TRBD1. The CDR3 consists of 15 residues. The germline CDR1 and CDR2 sequences are SGHTA and FQGTGA. The covered CDR3 bases are TGTGCCAGCAGCGTACGGACAGGGCCGCAAGAGACG. Protein sequence: CASSVRTGPQET. The whole CDR3 protein reads CASSVRTGPQETQYF.

A remark on this clone: The read is 3 residues too short to cover the CDR3 end, so that end is filled in from the germline J gene. The chain uses TRBV18 and TRBJ1-5; D is uncertain. The length of the CDR3 is 11 residues. Per the germline V gene, CDR1 is KGHSH and CDR2 is LQKENI. CDR3 sequence reads: CASSDPDPQHF. The DNA read from the CDR3 is TGTGCCAGCTCAGATCCAGATCCC.

Comment on this clone: Coverage ceases 3 residues before the CDR3 finishes, and the germline J gene fills in the end. The V and J genes are TRBV6-1 and TRBJ2-7, with 9 bases identical to TRBD1. The junction had 11 bases not matched to a gene; V was cut back by 4 bases and J by 4 bases. CDR3 length: 16 amino acids. CDR1 and CDR2 from the germline V gene are MNHNS and SASEGT. The CDR3 protein is CASSGYPGQGWYEQYF. CDR3 DNA (partial): TGTGCCAGCAGTGGCTATCCGGGACAGGGTTGGTACGAG.

In regard to this clone: From the germline J gene comes the end of the CDR3, since the read stops 3 residues before it. The chain has TRBV7-2 and TRBJ1-3; D ambiguous. Germline V gives CDR1 SGHTA, CDR2 FQGNSA. This CDR3 spans 15 amino acids. Trimming removed 0 bases from V and 1 base from J, with 7 bases in between. CDR3 DNA, as far as it was read: TGTGCCAGCAGCTTAGCACACCTTTCTGGAAACACC. Its protein is CASSLAHLSGNT. The full CDR3 protein reads CASSLAHLSGNTIYF. Full variable domain (outside the CDR3, taken from reference TRBV7-2 and TRBJ1-3): GAGVSQSPSNKVTEKGKDVELRCDPISGHTALYWYRQSLGQGLEFLIYFQGNSAPDKSGLPSDRFSAERTGGSVSTLTIQRTQQEDSAVYLCASSLAHLSGNTIYFGEGSWLTVV.

In regard to this clone: Read sequence stops 3 residues before the CDR3 end, and the germline J gene provides the missing end. The chain carries TRBV5-4 and TRBJ1-6; TRBD1 might be the D (5 bases). The CDR3 is 14 amino acids. Germline lookup yields CDR1 SGHNT and CDR2 YYREEE (reference sequence). Trimming took 2 bases from V and 7 from J, leaving 10 bases between them. CDR3 bases read: TGTGCCAGCAGCTTCGACAGAGTCAATTCACCC. Its translation: CASSFDRVNSP. The entire CDR3 sequence reads CASSFDRVNSPLHF. The variable domain in full, completed from reference TRBV5-4 and TRBJ1-6, reads ETGVTQSPTHLIKTRGQQVTLRCSSQSGHNTVSWYQQALGQGPQFIFQYYREEENGRGNFPPRFSGLQFPNYSSELNVNALELDDSALYLCASSFDRVNSPLHFGNGTRLTVT.

CDR3 residues: CASSVSGVNDYTF. Partial CDR3 DNA: TGTGCCAGCAGTGTTTCAGGGGTTAACGAC. V usage is TRBV2 and J usage is TRBJ1-2; a weak D match, TRBD1 (6 bases). The read gets to within 3 residues of the CDR3 end, and the germline J gene fills in the rest. In germline, CDR1 is SNHLY, CDR2 FYNNEI. The CDR3 is 13 amino acids. The variable domain in full, completed from reference TRBV2 and TRBJ1-2, reads EPEVTQTPSHQVTQMGQEVILRCVPISNHLYFYWYRQILGQKVEFLVSFYNNEISEKSEIFDDQFSVERPDGSNFTLKIRSTKLEDSAMYFCASSVSGVNDYTFGSGTRLTVV.

A note on this clone: Coverage ceases 3 residues before the CDR3 finishes, and the germline J gene fills in the end. This chain connects TRBV20-1 to TRBJ2-1; 8 bases are shared with TRBD2. The V and J ends lost 1 base and 2 bases, in that order; junction bases with no gene match: 13. CDR3 length: 18 amino acids. The V gene's germline CDR1 is DFQATT and CDR2 SNEGSKA (reference sequence). The sequenced CDR3 bases are TGCAGTGCTAGAGCGGGATTTAAAGCGGGAGTAACCTACAATGAG. Translating it yields CSARAGFKAGVTYNE. The full CDR3 protein reads CSARAGFKAGVTYNEQFF.

A note on this clone: The DNA ends 3 residues before the CDR3 does, and the rest of the CDR3 is filled in from the germline J gene. The rearrangement joins TRBV7-6 to TRBJ2-2, with D tentatively TRBD1 (6 bases). V lost 5 bases and J 2 bases, leaving 12 bases between the germline ends. The germline V gene encodes CDR1 SGHVS and CDR2 FNYEAQ. CDR3 size: 15 residues. The CDR3 bases that were read are TGTGCCAGCAGCGGTTACAGGGACAACACCGGGGAG. Translating gives CASSGYRDNTGE. The CDR3 reads in full as CASSGYRDNTGELFF.

A note on this clone: The read gets to within 3 residues of the CDR3 end, and the germline J gene fills in the rest. The chain is built from TRBV7-6 and TRBJ2-2, with D perhaps matching TRBD1 (5 bases). Trimming removed 1 base at V and 0 bases at J, with 12 bases between. Germline CDR1 SGHVS, CDR2 FNYEAQ. CDR3 size: 17 residues. This chain's CDR3 is CASSLGGGTTNTGELFF. The CDR3 bases that were read are TGTGCCAGCAGCTTAGGGGGCGGTACTACGAACACCGGGGAG.

On this clone itself: The read comes to an end 3 residues before the CDR3 does, leaving the germline J gene to fill in the end. The chain is built from TRBV7-9 and TRBJ2-1; tentative D call: TRBD2 (5 bases). The CDR3 totals 14 residues. From germline, CDR1 is SEHNR and CDR2 FQNEAQ (reference sequence). Deletions cut 2 bases from V and 7 bases from J, with 12 bases between. The CDR3 reads CASSLKAPGNEQFF. Incomplete CDR3 DNA: TGTGCCAGCAGCTTAAAGGCCCCGGGGAATGAG.

Comment on this clone: Read data end 3 residues before the CDR3 end; the end is taken from the germline J gene. The chain combines TRBV7-2 with TRBJ2-7; tentatively, D is TRBD1 (6 bases). CDR1 is SGHTA, CDR2 FQGNSA, per germline. The CDR3 is 13 residues long. With 1 base removed from V and 3 bases from J, the gap between germline ends came to 7 bases. CDR3 sequence: CASSLGTVYEQYF. CDR3 DNA, as far as it was read: TGTGCCAGCAGCTTAGGGACAGTCTACGAG.